A single sample is the source of the 2 T cell receptor beta chains below, sequenced in a study of read filtering for tumor transcriptome and immune sequencing. The library was built from 400 ng RNA with molecular barcoded adaptors for alpha/delta and beta/gamma chains. TCRdb independently ran MiXCR on the reads; one entry per CDR3 protein. Of over 90,000 distinct CDR3 sequences detected, roughly 21% appear once; the ten largest clones hold about an eighth. The sample taken for sequencing was a population of CD138-negative cells sorted from bone marrow. These TCRs come from a donor aged 40 or over with multiple myeloma.

This clonotype has a count of ten or more. The chain links TRBV18 to TRBJ2-3, with 8 bases fitting TRBD1. With V trimmed by 3 bases and J by 5 bases, 10 bases remained unmatched. The CDR3 contains 16 residues. The germline gives CDR1 KGHSH, CDR2 LQKENI. The CDR3 is CASSPLPGQDRDTQYF. The CDR3 DNA reads TGTGCCAGCTCACCTTTACCGGGACAGGATAGAGATACGCAGTATTTT.

This clonotype was counted between two and nine times. The chain carries TRBV19 and TRBJ1-5, with 8 bases matching TRBD1. The CDR3 totals 13 residues. Germline V gives CDR1 LNHDA, CDR2 SQIVND (reference sequence). V lost 9 bases to trimming and J lost 6 bases; unmatched junction nucleotides: 7. The CDR3 loop is CASQAGGSQPQHF. CDR3 nucleotides: TGTGCCAGCCAAGCAGGGGGCTCTCAGCCCCAGCATTTT.